This is a list of T cell receptor beta chains from one sample in a study of control samples from healthy donors and cancer patients. The method was immunoSEQ multiplex PCR; TCRdb's version includes in-frame clones alone and lacks a portion of them. Counted here are about 63,000 clones, 85% occurring once; the ten biggest clones make up roughly 5.5%. The sequenced material came from blood. These receptors were obtained from a man aged 40-50 years in good health. CDR3s include the opening cysteine and the closing phenylalanine or tryptophan. D genes are given only for firm matches. Clone sizes are given selectively: once, few, many, or a class where the clone is expanded.

clone_size j_call d_call v_call cdr3_aa cdr3_nt
few TRBJ2-2 NA TRBV6-6 CASSFPAGTGELFF TGTGCCAGCAGTTTCCCGGCGGGCACCGGGGAGCTGTTTTTT
NA TRBJ2-4 TRBD2 TRBV6-4 CATHNGGGPKNIQYF TGTGCCACCCATAACGGGGGAGGGCCAAAAAACATTCAGTACTTC
NA TRBJ2-1 TRBD2 TRBV10-3 CAISESGGEGEQFF TGTGCCATCAGTGAGTCTGGTGGGGAGGGAGAGCAGTTCTTC
medium-sized TRBJ1-1 NA TRBV19 CASSIPGGNTEAFF TGTGCCAGTAGTATCCCCGGCGGGAACACTGAAGCTTTCTTT
NA TRBJ1-5 NA TRBV2 CASSEGFSNQPQHF TGTGCCAGCAGTGAGGGGTTCAGCAATCAGCCCCAGCATTTT
once TRBJ2-7 NA TRBV2 CASREYHEQYF TGTGCCAGCAGGGAGTACCACGAGCAGTACTTC
NA TRBJ2-5 TRBD1 TRBV24-1 CATSDLGQGSETQYF TGTGCCACCAGTGATTTAGGACAGGGGTCAGAGACCCAGTACTTC
NA TRBJ2-7 NA TRBV4-3 CASSQDLGGGQYF TGCGCCAGCAGCCAAGATCTGGGGGGAGGGCAGTACTTC
NA TRBJ2-5 NA TRBV15 CATSPAPGLVQETQYF TGTGCCACCAGTCCAGCCCCTGGACTGGTTCAAGAGACCCAGTACTTC
NA TRBJ2-7 TRBD2 TRBV7-9 CASSFIWGGIGEQYF TGTGCCAGCAGCTTCATATGGGGGGGGATCGGCGAGCAGTACTTC
NA TRBJ2-3 NA TRBV25-1 CASSEKLATDTQYF TGTGCCAGCAGTGAAAAGCTAGCCACAGATACGCAGTATTTT
NA TRBJ1-4 TRBD1 TRBV28 CASSPPRAGGEKLFF TGTGCCAGCAGTCCCCCCCGGGCAGGGGGTGAAAAACTGTTTTTT
NA TRBJ1-2 NA TRBV3-1/TRBV3-2 CASSPLPYGYTF TGTGCCAGCAGCCCCCTACCGTATGGCTACACCTTC
NA TRBJ1-1 NA TRBV12-3/TRBV12-4 CASSLDPYTEAFF TGTGCCAGCAGTCTCGACCCGTACACTGAAGCTTTCTTT
once TRBJ1-1 TRBD1 TRBV7-2 CASSFRGQGTEAFF TGTGCCAGCAGCTTCAGGGGGCAGGGGACTGAAGCTTTCTTT
NA TRBJ2-6 NA TRBV20-1 CSASTSYNSGANVLTF TGCAGTGCTAGTACCTCCTATAACTCTGGGGCCAACGTCCTGACTTTC
NA TRBJ1-5 TRBD1 TRBV30 CAWSVQGGDQPQHF TGTGCCTGGAGTGTCCAGGGGGGCGATCAGCCCCAGCATTTT
NA TRBJ2-1 NA TRBV11-3 CASSLVVYNEQFF TGTGCCAGCAGCTTAGTGGTCTACAATGAGCAGTTCTTC
NA TRBJ2-4 NA TRBV29-1 CSVEEGAINIQYF TGCAGCGTTGAAGAGGGGGCGATAAACATTCAGTACTTC
NA TRBJ1-1 TRBD1 TRBV5-1 CASSEGAGVEAFF TGCGCCAGCAGCGAGGGGGCGGGAGTTGAAGCTTTCTTT
NA TRBJ2-5 TRBD2 TRBV5-6 CASSLVRGGPETQYF TGTGCCAGCAGCTTGGTGCGGGGGGGCCCTGAGACCCAGTACTTC
once TRBJ2-5 TRBD2 TRBV2 CASSAGLAGREETQYF TGTGCCAGCAGTGCAGGACTAGCGGGAAGAGAAGAGACCCAGTACTTC
NA TRBJ2-7 TRBD1 TRBV6-5 CASRRDRGSYEQYF TGTGCCAGCAGACGGGACAGGGGCTCCTACGAGCAGTACTTC
once TRBJ2-1 NA TRBV29-1 CSVEGPADNEQFF TGCAGCGTGGAGGGACCAGCAGACAATGAGCAGTTCTTC
NA TRBJ2-7 TRBD1 TRBV5-1 CASSWGTGAPYEQYF TGCGCCAGCAGCTGGGGGACAGGGGCGCCGTACGAGCAGTACTTC
NA TRBJ2-2 NA TRBV6-2/TRBV6-3 CASSYFVRAVDTGELFF TGTGCCAGCAGTTACTTTGTTCGTGCTGTGGACACCGGGGAGCTGTTTTTT
NA TRBJ2-6 NA TRBV4-3 CASSQGGSGANVLTF TGCGCCAGCAGCCAAGGTGGCTCTGGGGCCAACGTCCTGACTTTC
once TRBJ1-2 NA TRBV27 CASSLREGNSGYTF TGTGCCAGCAGTTTAAGGGAGGGGAATAGTGGCTACACCTTC
NA TRBJ2-5 TRBD2 TRBV18 CASSLLIAGVGETQYF TGTGCCAGCTCACTCCTTATAGCGGGAGTTGGAGAGACCCAGTACTTC
NA TRBJ2-3 TRBD2 TRBV6-6 CASSPATSGGVGDTQYF TGTGCCAGCAGTCCGGCGACTAGCGGGGGGGTGGGAGATACGCAGTATTTT
medium-sized TRBJ1-5 TRBD1 TRBV28 CASRTQGARGQPQHF TGTGCCAGCAGGACACAGGGGGCGCGGGGACAGCCCCAGCATTTT
NA TRBJ1-5 TRBD1 TRBV28 CASTSGDRANQPQHF TGTGCCAGCACCTCCGGAGACAGGGCAAATCAGCCCCAGCATTTT
NA TRBJ2-5 TRBD1 TRBV5-6 CASNQEGQGRETQYF TGTGCCAGCAACCAGGAGGGACAGGGGAGGGAGACCCAGTACTTC
NA TRBJ1-1 NA TRBV5-5 CASSSPRGRVTEAFF TGTGCCAGCAGCTCCCCTCGGGGGCGCGTCACTGAAGCTTTCTTT
NA TRBJ1-2 NA TRBV29-1 CSVEKAPRNYGYTF TGCAGCGTTGAAAAGGCGCCGAGGAACTATGGCTACACCTTC
NA TRBJ2-2 TRBD1 TRBV11-3 CASSSRGQGSTGELFF TGTGCCAGCAGCTCGCGGGGACAGGGTTCGACCGGGGAGCTGTTTTTT
NA TRBJ2-5 NA TRBV5-8 CASSFSYAPETQYF TGTGCCAGCAGCTTTTCCTACGCCCCGGAGACCCAGTACTTC
NA TRBJ1-1 NA TRBV9 CASSVVSRATEAFF TGTGCCAGCAGCGTAGTTTCCCGTGCCACTGAAGCTTTCTTT
NA TRBJ2-4 NA TRBV10-3 CAISDGATKNIQYF TGTGCCATCAGTGATGGGGCTACCAAAAACATTCAGTACTTC
NA TRBJ1-3 TRBD1 TRBV5-6 CASSPRQGASGNTIYF TGTGCCAGCAGCCCGCGACAGGGGGCGAGCGGAAACACCATATATTTT
NA TRBJ2-1 TRBD2 TRBV15 CATQRGKISYNEQFF TGTGCCACCCAGCGGGGGAAAATCTCCTACAATGAGCAGTTCTTC
few TRBJ2-5 TRBD2 TRBV7-2 CASSLLSGSRETQYF TGTGCCAGCAGCTTACTTAGCGGGAGTCGAGAGACCCAGTACTTC
NA TRBJ2-6 NA TRBV3-1/TRBV3-2 CASSQDQTGANVLTF TGTGCCAGCAGCCAAGATCAAACTGGGGCCAACGTCCTGACTTTC
NA TRBJ2-3 NA TRBV10-3 CAISEGQDTDTQYF TGTGCCATCAGTGAGGGCCAAGACACAGATACGCAGTATTTT
NA TRBJ1-2 NA TRBV5-4 CASSLDKYGYTF TGTGCCAGCAGCTTGGACAAGTATGGCTACACCTTC
once TRBJ1-2 TRBD1 TRBV30 CAWSGQGYGYTF TGTGCCTGGAGCGGACAGGGCTATGGCTACACCTTC
NA TRBJ2-1 TRBD1 TRBV2 CASSSDRVGNEQFF TGTGCCAGCAGTTCGGACAGGGTCGGCAATGAGCAGTTCTTC
NA TRBJ1-1 NA TRBV7-3 CASSKRRGPNTEAFF TGTGCCAGCAGCAAAAGGAGGGGTCCTAACACTGAAGCTTTCTTT
once TRBJ2-7 NA TRBV19 CASSIPYATISSYEQYF TGTGCCAGTAGTATCCCGTACGCGACAATAAGCTCCTACGAGCAGTACTTC
NA TRBJ2-3 TRBD2 TRBV5-1 CASSLAIAGLYTDTQYF TGCGCCAGCAGCTTGGCCATAGCGGGGCTTTACACAGATACGCAGTATTTT
few TRBJ2-5 NA TRBV30 CAWRADGETQYF TGTGCCTGGAGAGCCGACGGAGAGACCCAGTACTTC
few TRBJ1-6 NA TRBV30 CAWADSGDSPLHF TGTGCCTGGGCCGACAGCGGGGATTCACCCCTCCACTTT
NA TRBJ1-5 TRBD1 TRBV6-5 CASSLRGGQPQHF TGCGCCAGCAGCCTCAGGGGGGGCCAGCCCCAGCATTTT
NA TRBJ1-2 NA TRBV28 CASSSPGYYGYTF TGTGCCAGCAGCTCCCCAGGGTACTATGGCTACACCTTC
NA TRBJ2-1 NA TRBV7-6 CASSLESAAGNEQFF TGTGCCAGCAGCTTAGAAAGTGCCGCGGGCAATGAGCAGTTCTTC
NA TRBJ1-2 NA TRBV9 CASSVGWGDYGYTF TGTGCCAGCAGCGTAGGTTGGGGGGACTATGGCTACACCTTC
NA TRBJ2-5 NA TRBV13 CASSTGTQETQYF TGTGCCAGCAGCACAGGAACTCAAGAGACCCAGTACTTC
NA TRBJ2-2 NA TRBV19 CASRGGMANTGELFF TGTGCCAGTAGAGGGGGTATGGCGAACACCGGGGAGCTGTTTTTT
NA TRBJ2-5 NA TRBV11-3 CASRDTQETQYF TGTGCCAGCCGGGACACCCAAGAGACCCAGTACTTC